The 10 T cell receptor beta chains below all came from one sample that was sequenced in a study of a mutant IDH1 vaccine in newly diagnosed glioma. Clones were sequenced by immunoSEQ multiplex PCR, and TCRdb holds only the in-frame ones, with some missing. Of about 34,000 clones listed, approximately 80% are singletons. Time point in this sample: baseline, week 1 (first vaccination visit). The treatment is: pre-vaccination baseline after standard-of-care therapy. Source: peripheral blood mononuclear cells (PBMCs), taken from a glioma patient treated with radiotherapy, temozolomide or both. Receptors were obtained from a man aged 45 to 65 with glioma. Some clones in this sample may be carry-over from other donors' samples.

The sample holds a few counts of this clone. The chain carries TRBV5-1 and TRBJ1-2, with 7 nucleotides matching TRBD1. CDR1 is SGHRS and CDR2 is YFSETQ in the germline V gene. The V segment lost 4 bases and the J segment 2 bases; nucleotides outside the gene matches: 8. The CDR3 loop spans 15 amino acids. CDR3: CASSAGTAGNYGYTF. Written as DNA, the CDR3 is TGCGCCAGCAGCGCAGGGACAGCAGGCAACTATGGCTACACCTTC.

The chain couples TRBV6-1 to TRBJ1-5; TRBD1 might be the D (5 bases). Germline V gene data show CDR1 as MNHNS and CDR2 as SASEGT. The V end lost 0 bases, the J end lost 4 bases, and 7 bases lay between the germline ends. The CDR3 length is 14 residues. In DNA form, the CDR3 reads TGTGCCAGCAGTGAAGCGGGACCGAATCAGCCCCAGCATTTT. Translation: CASSEAGPNQPQHF.

The genes are TRBV9 and TRBJ1-5; D is undetermined. CDR3 length: 11 amino acids. Germline CDR1 is SGDLS and CDR2 is YYNGEE. Trimming shortened V by 3 bases and J by 9 bases, and 7 bases separated the two germline ends. CDR3 sequence reads: CASSGPRPQHF. For the CDR3, the DNA is TGTGCCAGCAGCGGGCCGAGGCCCCAGCATTTT.

The rearrangement uses TRBV7-9 and TRBJ1-1, with D possibly being TRBD1 (6 bases). Per germline, CDR1 SEHNR and CDR2 FQNEAQ (reference sequence). Between the trimmed V and J ends, which lost 5 bases and 1 base, there was a span of 14 bases. The CDR3 has 15 residues. The CDR3 protein is CASSPMTGGNTEAFF. CDR3 DNA: TGTGCCAGCAGCCCCATGACAGGTGGGAACACTGAAGCTTTCTTT.

J is TRBJ1-1 and V is TRBV19, with D perhaps matching TRBD1 (5 bases). CDR3 length: 12 amino acids. V lost 6 bases and J lost 4, with 9 bases in between. Germline lookup yields CDR1 LNHDA and CDR2 SQIVND (reference sequence). CDR3 protein: CASSQGLTEAFF. The DNA for the CDR3 is TGTGCCAGTAGCCAGGGCCTCACTGAAGCTTTCTTT.

J is TRBJ2-7 and V is TRBV10-3; TRBD2 matches at 13 bases. CDR1 ENHRY and CDR2 SYGVKD come from the germline V gene. V shed 10 bases and J 7 bases; nucleotides not matched to a gene: 13. The CDR3 covers 15 residues. Written as DNA, the CDR3 is TGTGCCACTTCGGGACTAGCGGGGAGTACGTGGGAGCAGTACTTC. It yields the protein CATSGLAGSTWEQYF.

J is TRBJ2-3 and V is TRBV5-6; D is possibly TRBD1 or TRBD2 (5 bases each). Germline V gives CDR1 SGHDT, CDR2 YYEEEE. CDR3 size: 12 residues. The germline V and J ends were trimmed by 3 bases and 4 bases, with 6 bases remaining between them. CDR3 nucleotide sequence: TGTGCCAGCAGCTGGGACCCAGATACGCAGTATTTT. Protein sequence: CASSWDPDTQYF.

For the CDR3, the DNA is TGTGCCGGACGGGACCGCCGGAACTATGGCTACACCTTC. Translating it yields CAGRDRRNYGYTF. The chain has TRBV28 and TRBJ1-2, with D perhaps matching TRBD1 (5 bases). V lost 11 bases, J lost 2 bases, and 15 bases lay in between. Germline V gives CDR1 MDHEN, CDR2 SYDVKM. This CDR3 has 13 amino acids.

V is TRBV18 and J is TRBJ2-2; D not certain. This CDR3 has 13 amino acids. The germline gives CDR1 KGHSH, CDR2 LQKENI. V lost 1 base and J 4 bases, leaving 4 bases between the germline ends. The CDR3 nucleotides read TGTGCCAGCTCACCACTAACCACCGGGGAGCTGTTTTTT. This encodes CASSPLTTGELFF.

The CDR3 nucleotides are TGTGCCAGCAGCCGTAGAGTTCGGGGGGGCTACGAGCAGTACTTC. It encodes CASSRRVRGGYEQYF. The chain couples TRBV6-5 to TRBJ2-7; 8 bases fit TRBD2. The CDR3 covers 15 residues. Germline-derived CDR1 and CDR2 are MNHEY and SVGAGI. V was clipped by 6 bases and J by 3 bases; unmatched bases: 10.